Following are 18 T cell receptor beta chains from one sample sequenced in a study of T-cell reconstitution after alpha-beta-depleted transplantation in children. It was with unique molecular identifiers that the TCRbeta library was prepared. TCRdb re-analysed the PCR reads in MiXCR, keeping a single row per CDR3 protein. The table includes about 540,000 distinct CDR3 sequences, around 19% detected once. Sequenced here: PBMCs from the stem cell graft donor, sampled from the stem cell graft. Every receptor here comes from a human donor who donated a stem cell graft to a child with acute lymphoblastic leukemia.

On this clonotype: The junction differs from germline at one of its ends, possibly a read error. V usage is TRBV5-1 and J usage is TRBJ1-2, with TRBD1 as a possible D gene (6 bases). The CDR3 totals 15 residues. Per the germline V gene, CDR1 is SGHRS and CDR2 is YFSETQ. The chain's CDR3 is CTSSLSYRERYGYTF. CDR3 bases: TGCACCAGCAGCTTGTCATACAGGGAACGCTATGGCTACACCTTC.

The rearrangement links TRBV20-1 to TRBJ2-3; no definite D call. There are 14 residues in the CDR3. Between the trimmed V and J ends, which lost 3 bases and 0 bases, there was a span of 10 bases. The germline V gene has CDR1 DFQATT and CDR2 SNEGSKA (reference sequence). The CDR3 nucleotides are TGCAGTGCTAGTTCCCGGAGAAGCACAGATACGCAGTATTTT. This gives the protein CSASSRRSTDTQYF.

This clonotype was counted a few times. The chain couples TRBV27 to TRBJ2-1; TRBD2 agrees at 10 bases. CDR3 length: 18 residues. CDR1 and CDR2 from the germline V gene are MNHEY and SMNVEV (reference sequence). V lost 4 bases and J lost 4; bases outside the gene matches: 13. The CDR3 is CASSSELAGPPSYNEQFF. Written as DNA, the CDR3 is TGTGCCAGCAGTTCTGAACTAGCGGGACCTCCTAGTTACAATGAGCAGTTCTTC.

The chain couples TRBV15 to TRBJ1-1, with D unclear. CDR1 LNHNV and CDR2 YYDKDF come from the germline V gene (reference sequence). Trimming took 3 bases from V and 1 from J, leaving 6 bases between them. CDR3 length: 13 amino acids. CDR3 residues: CATSSERNTEAFF. The DNA of the CDR3 is TGTGCCACCAGCAGCGAGAGGAACACTGAAGCTTTCTTT.

The chain recombines TRBV4-1 with TRBJ2-1; D not resolved. Germline-derived CDR1 and CDR2 are MGHRA and YSYEKL. CDR3 length equals 15 residues. The germline V and J ends were trimmed by 1 base and 2 bases, with 9 bases remaining between them. The CDR3, as DNA: TGCGCCAGCAGCCAAGTAGCTTGGGCCTACAATGAGCAGTTCTTC. Its translation: CASSQVAWAYNEQFF.

V and J are TRBV7-2 and TRBJ2-7; maybe TRBD2 (5 bases). The germline V and J ends were trimmed by 2 bases and 3 bases, with 20 bases remaining between them. Germline V gives CDR1 SGHTA, CDR2 FQGNSA. This CDR3 has 17 amino acids. This CDR3 is CASSLRTDLEVYYEQYF. The CDR3 region has the DNA TGTGCCAGCAGCTTACGAACGGACCTGGAGGTTTACTACGAGCAGTACTTC.

The rearrangement joins TRBV12-3 or TRBV12-4 to TRBJ2-5; D tentatively fits TRBD1 or TRBD2 (5 bases each). The CDR3 contains 14 residues. Trimming took 1 base from V and 7 from J, leaving 13 bases between them. CDR3 in DNA: TGTGCCAGCAGTTTAGAGTTGAGTGGGGGGACCCAGTACTTC. It translates to CASSLELSGGTQYF.

The J gene is TRBJ2-1, the V gene TRBV12-3 or TRBV12-4; 8 positions agree with TRBD2. This CDR3 has 15 amino acids. The ends lost 2 bases at V and 4 bases at J; junction bases unmatched: 4. The CDR3 DNA follows: TGTGCCAGCAGTTTATTTTTAGCGGGGTACAATGAGCAGTTCTTC. Its protein is CASSLFLAGYNEQFF.

The chain links TRBV7-9 to TRBJ2-7; the D gene is possibly TRBD2 (6 bases). Trimming removed 5 bases from V and 6 bases from J, with 14 bases in between. This CDR3 contains 13 residues. Looked up from germline, CDR1 is SEHNR and CDR2 is FQNEAQ (reference sequence). The CDR3 is CASSPALASEQYF. CDR3 DNA sequence: TGTGCCAGCAGCCCCGCTCTAGCGTCCGAGCAGTACTTC.

The genes are TRBV12-3 or TRBV12-4 and TRBJ1-1; a weak D match, TRBD1 (6 bases). V lost 7 bases and J 1 base, leaving 22 bases between the germline ends. This CDR3 contains 17 residues. This CDR3 is CASNDTLSKGGNTEAFF. The CDR3 DNA reads TGTGCCAGCAACGACACACTCTCAAAGGGGGGGAACACTGAAGCTTTCTTT.

This clonotype appeared a few times. V gene TRBV20-1 combines with J gene TRBJ2-7; 7 nucleotides line up with TRBD2. This CDR3 region has 16 residues. CDR1 and CDR2 from the germline V gene are DFQATT and SNEGSKA (reference sequence). The V gene end was trimmed by 0 bases and the J gene end by 5 bases; junction bases not matched to a gene: 13. CDR3 residues: CSARDPGWRESHEQYF. The CDR3 DNA follows: TGCAGTGCTAGAGATCCGGGGTGGCGGGAGTCCCACGAGCAGTACTTC.

The rearrangement uses TRBV28 and TRBJ2-1; D might be TRBD1 (7 bases). CDR3 length: 16 amino acids. Trimming removed 4 bases from V and 4 bases from J, with 17 bases in between. The germline CDR1 and CDR2 sequences are MDHEN and SYDVKM. This CDR3 is CASSYRRQGGYNEQFF. The CDR3 DNA reads as TGTGCCAGCAGTTACCGAAGACAGGGAGGTTACAATGAGCAGTTCTTC.

This clonotype was counted only a few times. CDR3 region: CSARDSGQGSVSYEQYF. Here the CDR3 DNA reads TGCAGTGCTAGAGACTCCGGACAGGGGTCTGTGTCCTACGAGCAGTACTTC. The genes are TRBV20-1 and TRBJ2-7; 9 positions match TRBD1. V gave up 0 bases and J gave up 1 base; unmatched junction bases: 10. This CDR3 spans 17 amino acids. The V gene's germline CDR1 is DFQATT and CDR2 SNEGSKA (reference sequence).

This clonotype was observed a few times. The genes are TRBV12-3 or TRBV12-4 and TRBJ2-2, with D possibly TRBD1 on 5 matching bases. V shed 5 bases and J shed 2 bases, with 15 bases lying between them. The CDR3 runs to 16 residues. CDR3 in amino acids: CASSPGRVVNTGELFF. CDR3 coding DNA: TGTGCCAGCAGTCCCGGCAGGGTGGTTAACACCGGGGAGCTGTTTTTT.

This clonotype was seen a handful of times. This sequence joins TRBV5-1 and TRBJ2-5, with 7 bases matching TRBD1. The CDR3 loop spans 15 amino acids. Per the germline V gene, CDR1 is SGHRS and CDR2 is YFSETQ. Losses at the gene ends were 1 base for V and 3 bases for J; bases not matched to a gene: 6. CDR3 in amino acids: CASSLSRDSKETQYF. For the CDR3, the DNA is TGCGCCAGCAGCTTGTCCCGGGACAGCAAAGAGACCCAGTACTTC.

The chain uses TRBV5-8 and TRBJ1-1; D remains unclear. This CDR3 is 10 amino acids long. The germline gives CDR1 SGHTS, CDR2 YDEGEE. Trimming shortened V by 1 base and J by 8 bases, and 3 bases separated the two germline ends. CDR3 in DNA: TGTGCCAGCAGCTTGAACGAAGCTTTCTTT. Its protein is CASSLNEAFF.

This clonotype turned up a few times. V is TRBV5-1 and J is TRBJ1-2; D unclear. CDR3 length equals 15 residues. Germline lookup yields CDR1 SGHRS and CDR2 YFSETQ. The V and J ends lost 4 bases and 2 bases respectively, with 15 bases between them. The CDR3 region is CASSLPRGVNYGYTF. CDR3 nucleotides: TGCGCCAGCAGCCTACCCCGTGGGGTGAACTATGGCTACACCTTC.

The V gene is TRBV4-1, the J gene TRBJ2-4; a weak D match, TRBD1 (5 bases). CDR3 length: 16 residues. V was pared by 1 base and J by 2 bases, with 12 bases between. Germline values: CDR1 MGHRA, CDR2 YSYEKL. Here the CDR3 DNA reads TGCGCCAGCAGCCAAGGCCCAGGGTTGACCAAAAACATTCAGTACTTC. The encoded protein is CASSQGPGLTKNIQYF.